A single sample is the source of the 22 T cell receptor beta chains below, sequenced in a study of blood T cell repertoires in COVID-19. Repertoires were generated with immunoSEQ multiplex PCR, while TCRdb's copy carries only in-frame clones and drops some. Of 300,000 to 350,000 clones listed, almost 90% are singletons. Sequenced sample: PBMCs or T cells enriched from blood (not recorded which). The receptor source for this set is a young woman with acute COVID-19.

This clone was found a few times. This chain uses TRBV2 with TRBJ1-6, with TRBD1 identical over 8 bases. The CDR3 runs to 14 residues. V gave up 6 bases and J gave up 6 bases; unmatched junction bases: 4. The V gene's germline CDR1 is SNHLY and CDR2 FYNNEI. CDR3 sequence reads: CASRRDRSNSPLHF. In DNA form, the CDR3 reads TGTGCCAGCAGACGGGACAGGAGTAATTCACCCCTCCACTTT.

The rearrangement joins TRBV9 to TRBJ2-1, with 9 positions matching TRBD2. This CDR3 region has 17 residues. Unmatched junction bases numbered 11, after V lost 3 bases and J lost 4 bases. Germline CDR1 SGDLS, CDR2 YYNGEE. The CDR3 nucleotides read TGTGCCAGCAGCGCAGCTGCCTCTAGCGGGGTTTACAATGAGCAGTTCTTC. The encoded protein is CASSAAASSGVYNEQFF.

About this clone itself: The same CDR3 can be traced to other DNA sequences in this sample. The CDR3 protein is CASSQGQGDTEAFF. CDR3 in DNA: TGTGCCAGCAGCCAAGGACAGGGGGATACTGAAGCTTTCTTT. The chain joins TRBV3-1 (or the pseudogene TRBV3-2) to TRBJ1-1; 9 bases line up with TRBD1. Looked up from germline, CDR1 is LGHDT and CDR2 is YNNKEL (reference sequence). The V and J ends lost 1 base and 5 bases, in that order; junction bases with no gene match: 2. CDR3 length: 14 residues.

V usage is TRBV2 and J usage is TRBJ1-2; D ambiguous. The CDR3 spans 16 residues. Looked up from germline, CDR1 is SNHLY and CDR2 is FYNNEI. Trimming removed 7 bases from V and 0 bases from J, with 18 bases in between. Here the CDR3 DNA reads TGTGCCAGCAATCCAGAGGCCATGAAGTCTAACTATGGCTACACCTTC. Its protein product is CASNPEAMKSNYGYTF.

Only one count was recorded for this clone. The chain is built from TRBV19 and TRBJ2-5, with D perhaps matching TRBD1 (6 bases). Trimming removed 5 bases at V and 3 bases at J, with 13 bases between. This CDR3 has 14 amino acids. The V gene's germline CDR1 is LNHDA and CDR2 SQIVND (reference sequence). The CDR3 spells CASSAGTSEETQYF. The DNA of the CDR3 is TGTGCCAGTAGTGCTGGGACATCAGAAGAGACCCAGTACTTC.

This rearrangement joins TRBV21-1 to TRBJ2-3; no DNA check was done on the table's D call, TRBD2. TRBV21-1 is reported as a pseudogene. The CDR3 length is 14 residues. CDR3 region: CAIGLAPSTDTQYF. CDR3 nucleotide sequence: TGTGCCATAGGACTAGCGCCTTCCACAGATACGCAGTATTTT.

The chain has TRBV18 and TRBJ1-2, with TRBD1 as a possible D gene (6 bases). Per the germline V gene, CDR1 is KGHSH and CDR2 is LQKENI. Between the trimmed V and J ends, which lost 1 base and 4 bases, there was a span of 10 bases. The CDR3 is made up of 14 amino acids. CDR3 protein: CASSPQDSLYGYTF. In DNA form, the CDR3 reads TGTGCCAGCTCACCACAGGACAGTCTCTATGGCTACACCTTC.

About this clone itself: The sample carries other DNA sequences with the same CDR3. The rearrangement links TRBV28 to TRBJ2-2; D may be TRBD1 (6 bases). Trimming took 6 bases from V and 6 from J, leaving 11 bases between them. CDR3 length: 13 residues. CDR1 is MDHEN, CDR2 SYDVKM, per germline. CDR3 sequence: CASSLTGPGELFF. The CDR3 DNA is TGTGCCAGCAGCCTAACAGGGCCCGGGGAGCTGTTTTTT.

This clone is a singleton in its sample. The V and J genes are TRBV28 and TRBJ1-2; D perhaps matches TRBD1 (6 bases). Per germline, CDR1 MDHEN and CDR2 SYDVKM. The length of the CDR3 is 15 residues. The V end was cut by 4 bases, the J end by 6 bases, with 18 bases between. CDR3 protein: CASSSSPRQVDGYTF. The CDR3 region has the DNA TGTGCCAGCAGTTCATCCCCGCGACAGGTCGATGGCTACACCTTC.

This clone was seen a few times. DNA for the CDR3: TGTGCCAGCAGCCCGGCGGGACAGTCCAAAAACATTCAGTACTTC. Translated: CASSPAGQSKNIQYF. The V gene is TRBV7-9, the J gene TRBJ2-4; possibly TRBD1 for D (7 bases). CDR3 length equals 15 residues. V was clipped by 5 bases and J by 2 bases, with 13 bases between them. Germline lookup yields CDR1 SEHNR and CDR2 FQNEAQ (reference sequence).

The chain couples TRBV12-3 or TRBV12-4 to TRBJ2-5, with TRBD2 matching 7 bases. Trimming took 6 bases from V and 2 from J; bases not matched to a gene: 3. This CDR3 region has 13 residues. CDR3 residues: CASSVGGQETQYF. The DNA of the CDR3 is TGTGCCAGCAGCGTGGGGGGGCAAGAGACCCAGTACTTC.

The V and J genes are TRBV2 and TRBJ2-5; a weak D match, TRBD2 (5 bases). From germline, CDR1 is SNHLY and CDR2 FYNNEI. The CDR3 contains 11 residues. Deletions cut 8 bases from V and 4 bases from J, with 8 bases between. CDR3 region: CASVRGETQYF. CDR3 nucleotide sequence: TGTGCCAGCGTACGGGGAGAGACCCAGTACTTC.

Notes on this clone: Other nucleotide sequences in the sample specify the same CDR3. The gene calls are TRBV28 and TRBJ1-5; no definite D call. The germline CDR1 and CDR2 sequences are MDHEN and SYDVKM. The ends were cut back, 2 bases at V and 4 bases at J, with 9 bases in the middle. The CDR3 runs 14 residues. The CDR3, as DNA: TGTGCCAGCAGTTTAGGCCGGGGTAATCAGCCCCAGCATTTT. This gives the protein CASSLGRGNQPQHF. Looking up the rest from reference TRBV28 and TRBJ1-5 gives the full variable domain: DVKVTQSSRYLVKRTGEKVFLECVQDMDHENMFWYRQDPGLGLRLIYFSYDVKMKEKGDIPEGYSVSREKKERFSLILESASTNQTSMYLCASSLGRGNQPQHFGDGTRLSIL.

The chain has TRBV5-8 and TRBJ1-1; 8 bases match TRBD1. With V trimmed by 4 bases and J by 1 base, 3 bases remained unmatched. The CDR3 loop spans 14 amino acids. In germline, CDR1 is SGHTS, CDR2 YDEGEE. The CDR3 bases are TGTGCCAGCAGCGAGGGACAGGAGAACACTGAAGCTTTCTTT. It yields the protein CASSEGQENTEAFF.

The CDR3 reads CASSWGGTTEAFF. The CDR3 bases are TGTGCCAGCAGTTGGGGGGGGACCACTGAAGCTTTCTTT. The V and J genes are TRBV12-3 or TRBV12-4 and TRBJ1-1, with D perhaps TRBD1 (5 bases). V dropped 4 bases and J dropped 4 bases, with 10 bases sitting between them. CDR3 length: 13 residues.

This sequence joins TRBV19 and TRBJ1-1; D perhaps matches TRBD1 (6 bases). CDR1 is LNHDA and CDR2 is SQIVND in the germline V gene (reference sequence). V dropped 1 base and J dropped 4 bases, with 16 bases sitting between them. The CDR3 loop spans 16 amino acids. CDR3 DNA: TGTGCCAGTAGTATAGGGGCGAGGGGGGGAGGCACTGAAGCTTTCTTT. Protein product: CASSIGARGGGTEAFF. The variable domain in full, with the rest retrieved from reference TRBV19 and TRBJ1-1, is DGGITQSPKYLFRKEGQNVTLSCEQNLNHDAMYWYRQDPGQGLRLIYYSQIVNDFQKGDIAEGYSVSREKKESFPLTVTSAQKNPTAFYLCASSIGARGGGTEAFFGQGTRLTVV.

V and J are TRBV7-2 and TRBJ1-1; the D is unclear. Germline lookup yields CDR1 SGHTA and CDR2 FQGNSA. CDR3 size: 14 residues. The V and J ends lost 5 bases and 0 bases respectively, with 10 bases between them. The DNA for the CDR3 is TGTGCCAGCAGCCCCACGCGGGTGAACACTGAAGCTTTCTTT. Translation: CASSPTRVNTEAFF.

The rearrangement joins TRBV6-2 or TRBV6-3 to TRBJ1-6; TRBD1 aligns across 7 bases. This CDR3 is built from 14 residues. Germline CDR1 MNHEY, CDR2 SVGEGT. The V and J ends lost 6 bases and 9 bases, in that order; junction bases with no gene match: 8. This chain's CDR3 is CASSRDRAGSPLHF. CDR3 DNA sequence: TGTGCCAGCAGCCGCGACAGGGCGGGTTCACCCCTCCACTTT.

The rearrangement links TRBV7-6 to TRBJ2-5; perhaps TRBD1 as D (8 bases). V lost 3 bases, J lost 5 bases, and 22 bases lay in between. The CDR3 is 17 residues long. Germline CDR1 and CDR2: SGHVS and FNYEAQ. DNA for the CDR3: TGTGCCAGCAGCTTCAAGGGAGCACAGGGGGGGTCGGAGACCCAGTACTTC. It yields the protein CASSFKGAQGGSETQYF.

The genes are TRBV27 and TRBJ1-6; 7 nucleotides line up with TRBD1. Germline-derived CDR1 and CDR2 are MNHEY and SMNVEV (reference sequence). The CDR3 is made up of 16 amino acids. Trimming at V came to 7 bases and at J to 3 bases, leaving 9 bases not matched to a gene. The CDR3 loop reads CASTKGGRNYNSPLHF. In DNA form, the CDR3 reads TGTGCCAGCACCAAAGGGGGCAGAAACTATAATTCACCCCTCCACTTT.

There are a few counts of this clone. The chain is built from TRBV18 and TRBJ2-3, with TRBD1 matching over 7 bases. With 1 base clipped from V and 4 bases from J, the junction kept 8 bases outside the gene matches. Germline assignment: CDR1 KGHSH and CDR2 LQKENI. The CDR3 length is 16 residues. For the CDR3, the DNA is TGTGCCAGCTCACCACGTGCTGGACAGGCAGCAGATACGCAGTATTTT. This encodes CASSPRAGQAADTQYF.

The chain uses TRBV9 and TRBJ2-2; the match to TRBD2 covers 8 bases. The CDR3 has 15 residues. The germline V gene encodes CDR1 SGDLS and CDR2 YYNGEE. V lost 0 bases and J lost 5; bases outside the gene matches: 3. CDR3 region: CASSVGGTSTGELFF. The DNA for the CDR3 is TGTGCCAGCAGCGTAGGGGGGACTAGTACCGGGGAGCTGTTTTTT.